A single sample is the source of the 27 T cell receptor beta chains below, sequenced in a study of CD8 T cells in ankylosing spondylitis. TCRdb processed the 5' RACE reads anew with MiXCR; each CDR3 protein has one entry. This repertoire shows under 250,000 distinct CDR3 sequences, around 8% found once; its top ten account for roughly 4.9%. The sequenced sample was blood, either unsorted or a sorted T cell fraction (not recorded which). The receptors shown here come from a female donor with ankylosing spondylitis or in good health (not recorded which).

Many counts were recorded for this clonotype. The genes are TRBV20-1 and TRBJ1-3, with 8 positions matching TRBD1. CDR3 length: 16 residues. V lost 6 bases and J lost 0; bases outside the gene matches: 10. In germline, CDR1 is DFQATT, CDR2 SNEGSKA (reference sequence). The CDR3 bases are TGCAGTGCGGACCCCGGGACAGGCTTCTCTGGAAACACCATATATTTT. The encoded protein is CSADPGTGFSGNTIYF.

The rearrangement links TRBV3-1 to TRBJ2-5, with 11 nucleotides matching TRBD2. Looked up from germline, CDR1 is LGHDT and CDR2 is YNNKEL (reference sequence). This CDR3 contains 18 residues. The V gene end was trimmed by 2 bases and the J gene end by 0 bases; junction bases not matched to a gene: 8. The CDR3 coding sequence is TGTGCCAGCAGCCAAACCGGGACTAGCGGAATGTACCAAGAGACCCAGTACTTC. This sequence encodes CASSQTGTSGMYQETQYF.

This clonotype was seen repeatedly, ten times or more. V is TRBV20-1 and J is TRBJ2-2; a weak D match, TRBD2 (5 bases). The germline V and J ends were trimmed by 3 bases and 5 bases, with 10 bases remaining between them. The germline CDR1 and CDR2 sequences are DFQATT and SNEGSKA (reference sequence). This CDR3 region has 13 residues. The CDR3 DNA reads TGCAGTGCTAGGAAGCTAGCTACCGGGGAGCTGTTTTTT. The encoded protein is CSARKLATGELFF.

This clonotype was observed many times. V and J are TRBV5-6 and TRBJ1-5, with D tentatively TRBD1 (5 bases). The CDR3 runs 15 residues. The V gene's germline CDR1 is SGHDT and CDR2 YYEEEE. V was pared by 0 bases and J by 3 bases, with 10 bases between. The CDR3 region is CASSLGGRFNQPQHF. Written as DNA, the CDR3 is TGTGCCAGCAGCTTGGGGGGCAGGTTCAATCAGCCCCAGCATTTT.

This clonotype was counted ten times or more. The V gene is TRBV12-3 or TRBV12-4, the J gene TRBJ1-6; TRBD1 matches 7 bases. CDR3 size: 15 residues. V was clipped by 7 bases and J by 10 bases; unmatched bases: 13. In nucleotides, the CDR3 is TGTGCCAGCACTAAATCCGGGACAGTTGGGTCACCCCTCCACTTT. It codes for CASTKSGTVGSPLHF.

This clonotype was counted many times. The chain is built from TRBV5-5 and TRBJ2-3, with unresolved D. The CDR3 covers 16 residues. Trimming pared 0 bases from V and 3 bases from J, leaving 14 bases between. Germline V lookup: CDR1 SGHKS, CDR2 YYEKEE (reference sequence). The CDR3 here is CASSLAYTGRTDTQYF. DNA of the CDR3: TGTGCCAGCAGCTTGGCCTATACGGGTCGAACAGATACGCAGTATTTT.

This clonotype came up many times. The chain carries TRBV12-3 or TRBV12-4 and TRBJ2-3, with a possible D match to TRBD2 (5 bases). V shed 0 bases and J shed 3 bases, with 7 bases lying between them. The CDR3 loop spans 14 amino acids. CDR3 in DNA: TGTGCCAGCAGTTTAGCGCGGACTACAGATACGCAGTATTTT. Translated, it gives CASSLARTTDTQYF.

This clonotype was counted many times. The chain is built from TRBV7-2 and TRBJ2-1; 7 nucleotides line up with TRBD1. The junction had 4 bases not matched to a gene; V was cut back by 8 bases and J by 0 bases. CDR1 is SGHTA and CDR2 is FQGNSA in the germline V gene. The CDR3 runs 14 residues. DNA for the CDR3: TGTGCCAGCTGCCGGGACAGCTCCTACAATGAGCAGTTCTTC. Protein sequence: CASCRDSSYNEQFF.

This clonotype has a count of ten or more. The rearrangement joins TRBV24-1 to TRBJ2-1; 7 bases line up with TRBD2. Trimming at V came to 4 bases and at J to 4 bases, leaving 6 bases not matched to a gene. Germline V gene data show CDR1 as KGHDR and CDR2 as SFDVKD. The CDR3 contains 15 residues. The CDR3 is CATSDLAGAYNEQFF. The CDR3, as DNA: TGTGCCACCAGTGACTTAGCGGGCGCTTACAATGAGCAGTTCTTC.

This clonotype was counted a single time. Since a much larger clone is just one base distant, this may be a read error. The CDR3 sequence is CASSDQGQFQETQYF. CDR3 nucleotide sequence: TGTGCCAGCAGTGACCAGGGACAGTTCCAAGAGACCCAGTACTTC. V usage is TRBV6-2 or TRBV6-3 and J usage is TRBJ2-5, with TRBD1 matching over 7 bases. CDR3 length equals 15 residues. V lost 5 bases, J lost 1 base, and 7 bases stayed unmatched. Germline V gives CDR1 MNHEY, CDR2 SVGEGT.

This clonotype has a count of ten or more. The chain has TRBV20-1 and TRBJ2-1; D possibly corresponds to TRBD2 (5 bases). Germline lookup yields CDR1 DFQATT and CDR2 SNEGSKA (reference sequence). The CDR3 totals 12 residues. V was clipped by 3 bases and J by 5 bases, with 8 bases between them. The CDR3 DNA follows: TGCAGTGCTAGCGCCGGGGACAATGAGCAGTTCTTC. Amino acids: CSASAGDNEQFF.

This clonotype showed up just a few times. The chain combines TRBV7-9 with TRBJ2-7; tentative D call: TRBD2 (5 bases). V was clipped by 2 bases and J by 4 bases, with 15 bases between them. The CDR3 loop spans 15 amino acids. Germline V lookup: CDR1 SEHNR, CDR2 FQNEAQ (reference sequence). CDR3 DNA sequence: TGTGCCAGCAGCTTAAGTGAGGGCAGGACTTACGAGCAGTACTTC. It is translated as CASSLSEGRTYEQYF.

This chain uses TRBV18 with TRBJ1-2, with 9 bases identical to TRBD1. V trimming: 6 bases; J trimming: 4 bases; junction bases outside the gene matches: 9. The germline V gene has CDR1 KGHSH and CDR2 LQKENI. CDR3 length: 15 amino acids. As DNA, the CDR3 is TGTGCCAGCTCCCCCGGGACAGGGAATGCCTATGGCTACACCTTC. This gives the protein CASSPGTGNAYGYTF.

J is TRBJ2-1 and V is TRBV14; 9 positions agree with TRBD2. Germline CDR1 is SGHDN and CDR2 is FVKESK. J lost 9 bases, V lost 4 bases, and 10 bases had no gene match. This CDR3 has 15 amino acids. CDR3 bases: TGTGCCAGCAGCCCGGGGACTAGCCTCAGAGGTGAGCAGTTCTTC. Its translation: CASSPGTSLRGEQFF.

This clonotype was counted only a few times. J is TRBJ2-5 and V is TRBV7-2; TRBD1 agrees at 9 bases. Trimming at V came to 2 bases and at J to 3 bases, leaving 4 bases not matched to a gene. This CDR3 has 15 amino acids. CDR1 is SGHTA, CDR2 FQGNSA, per germline. The CDR3 sequence: CASSLKRQGEETQYF. The DNA for the CDR3 is TGTGCCAGCAGCTTAAAGAGACAGGGGGAAGAGACCCAGTACTTC.

This clonotype was counted ten times or more. J is TRBJ2-5 and V is TRBV25-1; 13 bases are a match to TRBD2. V lost 0 bases to trimming and J lost 0 bases; unmatched junction nucleotides: 7. There are 19 residues in the CDR3. From germline, CDR1 is MGHDK and CDR2 SYGVNS. The CDR3 loop is CASSEYGTSGISNQETQYF. The CDR3 DNA reads TGTGCCAGCAGTGAATATGGGACTAGCGGGATAAGTAACCAAGAGACCCAGTACTTC.

This clonotype was seen repeatedly, ten times or more. The V call is TRBV4-1, the J call TRBJ2-5, with D maybe TRBD1 (6 bases). The CDR3 runs to 16 residues. V dropped 1 base and J dropped 3 bases, with 15 bases sitting between them. CDR1 MGHRA and CDR2 YSYEKL come from the germline V gene. The CDR3 region has the DNA TGCGCCAGCAGCCAAGGGGACACGGCCTCAGAAGAGACCCAGTACTTC. Protein sequence: CASSQGDTASEETQYF.

The sample holds many counts of this clonotype. The chain recombines TRBV29-1 with TRBJ1-2; TRBD1 might be the D (5 bases). The ends were cut back, 6 bases at V and 8 bases at J, with 19 bases in the middle. There are 13 residues in the CDR3. Germline V gives CDR1 SQVTM, CDR2 ANQGSEA. CDR3 region: CSVVGGGAEGYTF. CDR3 sequence (DNA): TGCAGCGTCGTCGGAGGAGGGGCTGAGGGCTACACCTTC.

This clonotype was recorded at least ten times. V is TRBV10-3 and J is TRBJ1-5; D is unclear. Trimming took off 5 bases at V and 0 bases at J, with 8 bases between the two ends. The V gene's germline CDR1 is ENHRY and CDR2 SYGVKD. The length of the CDR3 is 14 residues. The CDR3 DNA reads TGTGCCATCAGTCCTGATTATAGCAATCAGCCCCAGCATTTT. Its protein is CAISPDYSNQPQHF.

This clonotype was recorded at least ten times. The genes are TRBV5-1 and TRBJ2-7; the match to TRBD1 covers 9 bases. The CDR3 spans 15 residues. V lost 4 bases and J lost 3; bases outside the gene matches: 8. Germline-derived CDR1 and CDR2 are SGHRS and YFSETQ. CDR3 region: CASSTGQGPYYEQYF. The CDR3 nucleotides read TGCGCCAGCAGCACGGGACAGGGTCCCTACTACGAGCAGTACTTC.

In this sample, this clonotype turned up many times. The J gene is TRBJ2-7, the V gene TRBV6-2 or TRBV6-3; D not resolved. V lost 5 bases and J lost 6, with 17 bases in between. In germline, CDR1 is MNHEY, CDR2 SVGEGT. CDR3 size: 14 residues. CDR3: CASSAYPLVAEQYF. In DNA, the CDR3 is TGTGCCAGCAGTGCTTACCCCCTGGTTGCCGAGCAGTACTTC.

This clonotype appeared many times. The chain uses TRBV28 and TRBJ2-4; a possible D gene is TRBD1 (6 bases). From germline, CDR1 is MDHEN and CDR2 SYDVKM. The CDR3 runs 15 residues. Trimming stripped 0 bases from V and 9 bases from J, with 15 bases between. CDR3 amino acids: CASSLWRQGLGIQYF. The CDR3 DNA reads as TGTGCCAGCAGTTTATGGAGGCAGGGGTTGGGCATTCAGTACTTC.

The chain combines TRBV7-2 with TRBJ2-2, with 7 bases matching TRBD2. The V gene end was trimmed by 0 bases and the J gene end by 1 base; junction bases not matched to a gene: 2. The germline CDR1 and CDR2 sequences are SGHTA and FQGNSA. The CDR3 runs to 16 residues. This CDR3 reads CASSLAGTMNTGELFF. CDR3 DNA sequence: TGTGCCAGCAGCTTAGCCGGGACTATGAACACCGGGGAGCTGTTTTTT. The entire variable domain, with the rest obtained from reference TRBV7-2 and TRBJ2-2, is as follows: GAGVSQSPSNKVTEKGKDVELRCDPISGHTALYWYRQSLGQGLEFLIYFQGNSAPDKSGLPSDRFSAERTGGSVSTLTIQRTQQEDSAVYLCASSLAGTMNTGELFFGEGSRLTVL.

Points on this clonotype: With a much larger clone just one base away, this may be a read error. The V gene is TRBV20-1, the J gene TRBJ1-5; the match to TRBD1 covers 9 bases. With V trimmed by 3 bases and J by 6 bases, 6 bases remained unmatched. CDR3 length: 14 amino acids. Germline loops: CDR1 DFQATT, CDR2 SNEGSKA (reference sequence). The CDR3 sequence is CSARAGQGSQPQHF. CDR3 DNA: TGCAGTGCTAGGGCGGGACAGGGATCTCAGCCCCAGCATTTT.

At least ten counts were recorded for this clonotype. This sequence joins TRBV24-1 and TRBJ2-7, with D unclear. The CDR3 totals 13 residues. Trimming stripped 7 bases from V and 7 bases from J, with 16 bases between. CDR1 and CDR2 (germline): KGHDR, SFDVKD. CDR3 region: CATSLPSVGEQYF. The CDR3 nucleotides read TGTGCCACCAGCCTCCCGTCGGTGGGGGAGCAGTACTTC.

Of note for this clonotype: This may stem from a read error, because a much larger clone lies one nucleotide away. V usage is TRBV15 and J usage is TRBJ2-5; the D is unclear. The CDR3 contains 16 residues. Looked up from germline, CDR1 is LNHNV and CDR2 is YYDKDF (reference sequence). For the CDR3, the DNA is TGTGCCAGCAGCAGAGATCTAGGCTTTAACCAAGAGACCCAGTACTTC. It encodes CASSRDLGFNQETQYF. Complete variable domain (other parts from reference TRBV15 and TRBJ2-5): DAMVIQNPRYQVTQFGKPVTLSCSQTLNHNVMYWYQQKSSQAPKLLFHYYDKDFNNEADTPDNFQSRRPNTSFCFLDIRSPGLGDTAMYLCASSRDLGFNQETQYFGPGTRLLVL.

Only a few counts were recorded for this clonotype. One base away lies a much larger clone, so this may be a sequencing read error. This chain links TRBV12-3 or TRBV12-4 with TRBJ1-2; no clear D. The CDR3 spans 13 residues. The V gene lost 7 bases and the J gene lost 8 bases, with 17 bases spanning the gap. CDR3 DNA sequence: TGTGCCAGCACAGGATTCGCCAGCGGCGGCTACACCTTC. Residues: CASTGFASGGYTF.